What follows are 10 T cell receptor beta chains derived from one specimen sequenced in a study of control samples from healthy donors and cancer patients (dated by TCRdb to the early 2020s). Libraries were prepared through the immunoSEQ multiplex PCR assay. In its TCRdb copy, this immuneACCESS table keeps in-frame sequences only and misses some clones. Where compared with another copy, unresolved V genes explain less than half of these, and the others have no known cause. The sample has around 110,000 clones on record, 88% of them singletons. Jointly, the top ten make up 2% to 3% of the sample. The material sequenced was blood. The receptors come from a woman between 70 and 85 years old in good health.

As to this clone: Other DNA sequences in this specimen translate into the identical CDR3. CDR3 loop: CASSSPGLASEQYF. The CDR3 region has the DNA TGTGCCAGCAGTTCCCCGGGACTAGCCTCGGAGCAGTACTTC. The chain links TRBV27 to TRBJ2-7, with 9 bases identical to TRBD2. Germline values: CDR1 MNHEY, CDR2 SMNVEV (reference sequence). The CDR3 runs 14 residues. V lost 4 bases and J lost 7; bases outside the gene matches: 8.

The V gene is TRBV19, the J gene TRBJ1-3, with D hard to call. The germline V gene has CDR1 LNHDA and CDR2 SQIVND (reference sequence). V was pared by 6 bases and J by 0 bases, with 6 bases between. The CDR3 is made up of 13 amino acids. The DNA for the CDR3 is TGTGCCAGTAGCGACAACTCTGGAAACACCATATATTTT. It encodes CASSDNSGNTIYF. Supplemented by reference TRBV19 and TRBJ1-3, the full variable domain reads DGGITQSPKYLFRKEGQNVTLSCEQNLNHDAMYWYRQDPGQGLRLIYYSQIVNDFQKGDIAEGYSVSREKKESFPLTVTSAQKNPTAFYLCASSDNSGNTIYFGEGSWLTVV.

The chain carries TRBV9 and TRBJ2-7; D remains unclear. Germline V gives CDR1 SGDLS, CDR2 YYNGEE. V shed 4 bases and J shed 2 bases, with 13 bases lying between them. The CDR3 is 14 amino acids. The CDR3 DNA reads TGTGCCAGCAGCCCCGCGACCGCTACCTACGAGCAGTACTTC. Translated: CASSPATATYEQYF.

This chain joins TRBV5-4 and TRBJ2-7; 7 nucleotides agree with TRBD2. Germline V gene data show CDR1 as SGHNT and CDR2 as YYREEE (reference sequence). CDR3 size: 15 residues. V trimming: 4 bases; J trimming: 3 bases; junction bases outside the gene matches: 10. CDR3 sequence reads: CASSPSRGDRYEQYF. The CDR3 bases are TGTGCCAGCAGCCCCTCACGGGGGGACCGCTACGAGCAGTACTTC.

A note on this clone: The sample carries other DNA sequences with the same CDR3. The gene calls are TRBV2 and TRBJ1-1; D is undetermined. With 6 bases removed from V and 1 base from J, the gap between germline ends came to 3 bases. CDR1 is SNHLY and CDR2 is FYNNEI in the germline V gene. The length of the CDR3 is 11 residues. The DNA of the CDR3 is TGTGCCAGCAGAGAGAACACTGAAGCTTTCTTT. This encodes CASRENTEAFF.

The rearrangement links TRBV4-3 to TRBJ1-1; D ambiguous. The V gene lost 6 bases and the J gene lost 4 bases, with 15 bases spanning the gap. The CDR3 runs to 14 residues. Germline CDR1 and CDR2: LGHNA and YSLEER. CDR3 sequence (DNA): TGCGCCAGCAGGGAGAGGGCCTCTGGCACTGAAGCTTTCTTT. Amino acids: CASRERASGTEAFF.

This clone appeared once. The V call is TRBV19, the J call TRBJ1-2; D might be TRBD1 (5 bases). Deletions cut 5 bases from V and 0 bases from J, with 22 bases between. This CDR3 contains 18 residues. The germline V gene has CDR1 LNHDA and CDR2 SQIVND (reference sequence). Here the CDR3 DNA reads TGTGCCAGTAGTTTCGGAAGTAGGGGATGGTTGGCTAACTATGGCTACACCTTC. Residues: CASSFGSRGWLANYGYTF.

Comments on this clone: The same CDR3 is also encoded by other DNA sequences in this sample. This chain uses TRBV9 with TRBJ2-5, with TRBD2 identical over 9 bases. The trim removed 7 bases at V and 1 base at J, leaving 8 bases unmatched. This CDR3 is built from 15 residues. Germline CDR1 reads SGDLS; CDR2 reads YYNGEE. The CDR3 sequence is CASSPAGGLQETQYF. DNA for the CDR3: TGTGCCAGCTCTCCAGCGGGGGGCCTCCAAGAGACCCAGTACTTC.

The chain combines TRBV6-5 with TRBJ1-1, with D unresolved. Trimming took off 2 bases at V and 3 bases at J, with 7 bases between the two ends. The germline V gene has CDR1 MNHEY and CDR2 SVGAGI. The CDR3 loop spans 13 amino acids. As DNA, the CDR3 is TGTGCCAGCAGTTACAGGGATGACACTGAAGCTTTCTTT. This translates into CASSYRDDTEAFF.

The chain uses TRBV5-6 and TRBJ2-3, with unresolved D. Germline V gene lookup returns CDR1 SGHDT and CDR2 YYEEEE. The length of the CDR3 is 14 residues. Trimming cost V 0 bases and J 6 bases, with 11 bases left between them. As DNA, the CDR3 is TGTGCCAGCAGCTTGGAACTATCGCCGGATACGCAGTATTTT. This encodes CASSLELSPDTQYF. Complete variable domain (other parts from reference TRBV5-6 and TRBJ2-3): DAGVTQSPTHLIKTRGQQVTLRCSPKSGHDTVSWYQQALGQGPQFIFQYYEEEERQRGNFPDRFSGHQFPNYSSELNVNALLLGDSALYLCASSLELSPDTQYFGPGTRLTVL.